What follows are 19 T cell receptor beta chains derived from one specimen sequenced in a study of blood T cell repertoires in COVID-19. Clones were sequenced by immunoSEQ multiplex PCR, and TCRdb holds only the in-frame ones, with some missing. The table shows a few hundred thousand clones, with around 85% occurring only once. Material: peripheral blood. These receptors were taken from a human donor in a cohort sampled during active COVID-19.

Remarks on this clone: The same CDR3 is also encoded by other DNA sequences in this sample. The chain recombines TRBV20-1 with TRBJ1-1; D is undetermined. V dropped 3 bases and J dropped 1 base, with 6 bases sitting between them. The CDR3 extends over 12 amino acids. Germline V lookup: CDR1 DFQATT, CDR2 SNEGSKA (reference sequence). CDR3 region: CSASAGNTEAFF. CDR3 DNA: TGCAGTGCTAGTGCGGGGAACACTGAAGCTTTCTTT.

This clone was picked up one time. This sequence joins TRBV24-1 and TRBJ2-5; D may be TRBD1 (5 bases). Between the trimmed V and J ends, which lost 6 bases and 5 bases, there was a span of 9 bases. Germline V CDR1 and CDR2: KGHDR, SFDVKD. The CDR3 has 12 residues. CDR3 residues: CATSYDSETQYF. Written as DNA, the CDR3 is TGTGCCACCAGTTACGACAGTGAGACCCAGTACTTC.

The CDR3 nucleotides read TGTGCCAGCAGCTTGGGAACTAGCGGATACAATGAGCAGTTCTTC. This sequence encodes CASSLGTSGYNEQFF. The chain joins TRBV5-5 to TRBJ2-1, with 8 bases identical to TRBD2. Germline V gene sequence: CDR1 SGHKS, CDR2 YYEKEE (reference sequence). J was trimmed by 4 bases and V by 0 bases; bases with no gene match: 3. There are 15 residues in the CDR3.

CDR3 DNA: TGTGCCAGCAGCTTTTCCGGGACAACAGGAAACACCATATATTTT. Translation gives CASSFSGTTGNTIYF. The V gene is TRBV11-2, the J gene TRBJ1-3; D might be TRBD1 (6 bases). The V end was cut by 3 bases, the J end by 4 bases, with 13 bases between. There are 15 residues in the CDR3. Germline values: CDR1 SGHAT, CDR2 FQNNGV.

V usage is TRBV27 and J usage is TRBJ1-6, with a weak D call TRBD1 (6 bases). Looked up from germline, CDR1 is MNHEY and CDR2 is SMNVEV (reference sequence). The ends were cut back, 4 bases at V and 7 bases at J, with 14 bases in the middle. There are 15 residues in the CDR3. The CDR3 nucleotides read TGTGCCAGCAGTTCCATAACAGGGTTAAATTCACCCCTCCACTTT. Protein sequence: CASSSITGLNSPLHF.

The chain uses TRBV9 and TRBJ2-7; 9 bases are shared with TRBD2. Germline V lookup: CDR1 SGDLS, CDR2 YYNGEE. J lost 3 bases, V lost 3 bases, and 10 bases had no gene match. This CDR3 region has 16 residues. CDR3 nucleotides: TGTGCCAGCAGCGGGGGAATAGCGGGGGAACTCTACGAGCAGTACTTC. This translates into CASSGGIAGELYEQYF.

In its sample, this clone was seen once. The rearrangement joins TRBV7-9 to TRBJ1-3, with 7 bases identical to TRBD1. Germline trimming cut 3 bases from V and 1 base from J; bases unmatched to any gene: 6. Germline values: CDR1 SEHNR, CDR2 FQNEAQ (reference sequence). The CDR3 runs to 16 residues. Here the CDR3 reads CASSLGSTGSGNTIYF. DNA for the CDR3: TGTGCCAGCAGCTTGGGGTCGACAGGGTCTGGAAACACCATATATTTT.

The chain is built from TRBV12-5 and TRBJ1-5; weak D call: TRBD1 (6 bases). The germline gives CDR1 LGHNT, CDR2 FRNRAP. The CDR3 is 15 amino acids. Trimming removed 5 bases from V and 5 bases from J, with 16 bases in between. The DNA for the CDR3 is TGTGCTAGTGGTCCCCCGGACAGCATCTATCAGCCCCAGCATTTT. It translates to CASGPPDSIYQPQHF.

This chain links TRBV5-4 with TRBJ2-7; D is possibly TRBD2 (5 bases). V was cut by 7 bases and J by 3 bases, with 14 bases left in between. This CDR3 has 13 amino acids. In germline, CDR1 is SGHNT, CDR2 YYREEE (reference sequence). CDR3 coding DNA: TGTGCCAGCCCGGTTCTAGCCAACTACGAGCAGTACTTC. Protein sequence: CASPVLANYEQYF.

The chain combines TRBV10-3 with TRBJ2-2, with 13 bases lining up with TRBD2. Germline-derived CDR1 and CDR2 are ENHRY and SYGVKD. The junction had 6 bases not matched to a gene; V was cut back by 5 bases and J by 0 bases. CDR3 length: 18 residues. The CDR3 protein is CAISPGTSGIANTGELFF. The CDR3 nucleotides read TGTGCCATCAGTCCCGGGACTAGCGGGATAGCGAACACCGGGGAGCTGTTTTTT.

The chain couples TRBV9 to TRBJ1-3; 11 bases match TRBD1. The V segment lost 4 bases and the J segment 7 bases; nucleotides outside the gene matches: 7. Looked up from germline, CDR1 is SGDLS and CDR2 is YYNGEE. CDR3 length: 15 residues. The CDR3 DNA follows: TGTGCCAGCAGCCATTCACGGGACAGGGGGAACACCATATATTTT. It codes for CASSHSRDRGNTIYF.

The DNA of the CDR3 is TGTGCCACCCGAAACAGCTACGAGCAGTACTTC. Its protein is CATRNSYEQYF. The V and J genes are TRBV10-3 and TRBJ2-7; D is unclear. Trimming left V 10 bases short and J 3 bases short, with 10 bases between. From germline, CDR1 is ENHRY and CDR2 SYGVKD. The CDR3 consists of 11 residues.

This chain joins TRBV19 and TRBJ2-3; 9 bases are a match to TRBD1. This CDR3 has 18 residues. Looked up from germline, CDR1 is LNHDA and CDR2 is SQIVND (reference sequence). The V segment lost 4 bases and the J segment 0 bases; nucleotides outside the gene matches: 11. This CDR3 is CASSKPGQGPFSTDTQYF. CDR3 nucleotides: TGTGCCAGTAGTAAACCGGGACAGGGACCTTTTAGCACAGATACGCAGTATTTT.

V is TRBV5-1 and J is TRBJ2-3; D call uncertain. The CDR3 loop spans 13 amino acids. Germline-derived CDR1 and CDR2 are SGHRS and YFSETQ. With 4 bases removed from V and 0 bases from J, the gap between germline ends came to 6 bases. The CDR3 here is CASSPLSTDTQYF. CDR3 DNA sequence: TGCGCCAGCAGCCCCCTCAGCACAGATACGCAGTATTTT.

The chain uses TRBV5-1 and TRBJ2-2; 8 positions match TRBD1. The CDR3 has 16 residues. After removal of 4 bases from V and 5 bases from J, the junction contained 10 bases not matched to a gene. CDR1 is SGHRS, CDR2 YFSETQ, per germline. The CDR3 coding sequence is TGCGCCAGCAGCCACGAATGGACAGGGAGGACCGGGGAGCTGTTTTTT. Amino acids: CASSHEWTGRTGELFF.

The chain is built from TRBV27 and TRBJ2-2; unclear D gene. V gave up 2 bases and J gave up 4 bases, with 5 bases separating them. This CDR3 contains 13 residues. CDR1 and CDR2 from the germline V gene are MNHEY and SMNVEV (reference sequence). CDR3 loop: CASSLGLTGELFF. CDR3 sequence (DNA): TGTGCCAGCAGTTTAGGCCTCACCGGGGAGCTGTTTTTT.

The V call is TRBV5-8, the J call TRBJ2-2; no firm D call. V gave up 7 bases and J gave up 0 bases, with 16 bases separating them. Germline V gene data show CDR1 as SGHTS and CDR2 as YDEGEE. CDR3 length: 16 residues. For the CDR3, the DNA is TGTGCCAGCCGTCAGGTGATCAACGCGAACACCGGGGAGCTGTTTTTT. Residues: CASRQVINANTGELFF. Using reference TRBV5-8 and TRBJ2-2 for the parts outside the CDR3, the full variable domain is EAGVTQSPTHLIKTRGQQATLRCSPISGHTSVYWYQQALGLGLQFLLWYDEGEERNRGNFPPRFSGRQFPNYSSELNVNALELEDSALYLCASRQVINANTGELFFGEGSRLTVL.

This chain joins TRBV18 and TRBJ1-5; D not resolved. Germline CDR1 KGHSH, CDR2 LQKENI. The CDR3 is 13 residues long. The V gene lost 3 bases and the J gene lost 5 bases, with 8 bases spanning the gap. The CDR3 loop is CASSPYLDQPQHF. CDR3 DNA: TGTGCCAGCTCACCCTATTTGGATCAGCCCCAGCATTTT.

CDR3 loop: CASSQGVRQGNSYEQYF. The CDR3, as DNA: TGCGCCAGCAGCCAAGGGGTGAGGCAGGGCAACTCCTACGAGCAGTACTTC. The J gene is TRBJ2-7, the V gene TRBV4-1; D possibly corresponds to TRBD1 (5 bases). The CDR3 loop spans 17 amino acids. V lost 1 base and J lost 0, with 16 bases in between. Germline lookup yields CDR1 MGHRA and CDR2 YSYEKL.